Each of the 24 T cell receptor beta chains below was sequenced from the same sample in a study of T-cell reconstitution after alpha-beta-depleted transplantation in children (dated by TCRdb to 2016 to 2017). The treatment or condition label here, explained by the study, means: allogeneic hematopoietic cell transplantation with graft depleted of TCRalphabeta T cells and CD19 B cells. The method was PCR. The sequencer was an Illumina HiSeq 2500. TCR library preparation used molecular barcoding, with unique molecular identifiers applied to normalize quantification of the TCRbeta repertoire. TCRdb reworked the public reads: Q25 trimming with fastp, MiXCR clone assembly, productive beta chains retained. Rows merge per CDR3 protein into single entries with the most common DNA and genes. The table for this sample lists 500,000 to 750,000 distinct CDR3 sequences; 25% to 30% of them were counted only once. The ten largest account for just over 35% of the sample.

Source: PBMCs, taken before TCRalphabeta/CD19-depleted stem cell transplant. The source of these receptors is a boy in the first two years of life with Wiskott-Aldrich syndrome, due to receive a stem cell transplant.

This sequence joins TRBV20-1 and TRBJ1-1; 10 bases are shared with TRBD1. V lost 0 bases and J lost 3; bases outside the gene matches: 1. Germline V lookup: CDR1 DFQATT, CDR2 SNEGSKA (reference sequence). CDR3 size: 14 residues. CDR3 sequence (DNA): TGCAGTGCTAGAGATGACAGGGGGCACACTGAAGCTTTCTTT. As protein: CSARDDRGHTEAFF.

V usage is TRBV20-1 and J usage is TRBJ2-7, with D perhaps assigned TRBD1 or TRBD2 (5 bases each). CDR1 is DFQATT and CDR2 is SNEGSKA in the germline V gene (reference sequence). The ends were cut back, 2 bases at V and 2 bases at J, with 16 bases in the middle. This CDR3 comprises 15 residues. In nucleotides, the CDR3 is TGCAGTGCTAGAATTCCCGGGACCCCTACCTACGAGCAGTACTTC. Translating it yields CSARIPGTPTYEQYF.

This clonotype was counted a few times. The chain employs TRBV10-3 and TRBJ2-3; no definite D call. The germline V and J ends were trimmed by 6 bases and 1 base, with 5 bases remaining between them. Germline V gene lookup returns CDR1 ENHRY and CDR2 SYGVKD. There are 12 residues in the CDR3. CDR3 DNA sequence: TGTGCCATCAGGTCAGGCACAGATACGCAGTATTTT. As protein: CAIRSGTDTQYF.

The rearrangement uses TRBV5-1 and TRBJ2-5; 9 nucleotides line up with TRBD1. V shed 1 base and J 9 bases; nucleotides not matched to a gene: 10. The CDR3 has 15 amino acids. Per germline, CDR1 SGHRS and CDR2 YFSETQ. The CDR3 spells CASSLSGQGMRSQYF. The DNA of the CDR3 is TGCGCCAGCAGCTTGTCGGGACAGGGTATGAGGTCCCAGTACTTC.

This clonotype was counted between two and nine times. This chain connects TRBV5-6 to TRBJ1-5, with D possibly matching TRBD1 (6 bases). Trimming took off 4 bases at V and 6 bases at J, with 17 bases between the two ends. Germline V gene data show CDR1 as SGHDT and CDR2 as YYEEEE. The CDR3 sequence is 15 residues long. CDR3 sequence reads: CASSLGSRGGQPQHF. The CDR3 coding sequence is TGTGCCAGCAGCCTTGGCAGCAGGGGCGGTCAGCCCCAGCATTTT.

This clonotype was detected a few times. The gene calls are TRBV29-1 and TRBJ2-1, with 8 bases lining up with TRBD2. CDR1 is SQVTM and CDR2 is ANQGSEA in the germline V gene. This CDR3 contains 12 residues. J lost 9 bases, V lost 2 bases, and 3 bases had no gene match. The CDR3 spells CSVETGGSEQFF. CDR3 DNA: TGCAGCGTTGAAACGGGAGGGTCTGAGCAGTTCTTC.

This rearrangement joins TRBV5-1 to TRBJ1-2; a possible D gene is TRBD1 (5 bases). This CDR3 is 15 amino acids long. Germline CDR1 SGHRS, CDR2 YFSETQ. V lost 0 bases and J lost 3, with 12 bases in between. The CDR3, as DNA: TGCGCCAGCAGCTTGGTACGGGGGTCCGACTATGGCTACACCTTC. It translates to CASSLVRGSDYGYTF.

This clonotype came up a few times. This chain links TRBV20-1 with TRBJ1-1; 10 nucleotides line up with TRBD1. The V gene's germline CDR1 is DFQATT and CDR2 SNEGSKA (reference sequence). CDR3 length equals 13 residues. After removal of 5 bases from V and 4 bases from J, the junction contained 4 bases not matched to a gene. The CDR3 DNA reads TGCAGTGCTCGACAGGGGGCGTTCACTGAAGCTTTCTTT. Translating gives CSARQGAFTEAFF.

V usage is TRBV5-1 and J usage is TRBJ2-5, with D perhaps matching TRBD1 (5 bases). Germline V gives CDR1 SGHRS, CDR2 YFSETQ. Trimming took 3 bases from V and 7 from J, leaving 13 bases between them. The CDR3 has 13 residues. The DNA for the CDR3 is TGCGCCAGCAGCTCAGCGTGGGGCGGGACCCAGTACTTC. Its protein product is CASSSAWGGTQYF.

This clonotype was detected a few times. This CDR3 is CSACRDTQETQYF. DNA for the CDR3: TGCAGTGCTTGCCGGGACACACAAGAGACCCAGTACTTC. The chain is built from TRBV20-1 and TRBJ2-5, with D tentatively TRBD1 (6 bases). Trimming took off 5 bases at V and 2 bases at J, with 12 bases between the two ends. Germline-derived CDR1 and CDR2 are DFQATT and SNEGSKA (reference sequence). The CDR3 consists of 13 residues.

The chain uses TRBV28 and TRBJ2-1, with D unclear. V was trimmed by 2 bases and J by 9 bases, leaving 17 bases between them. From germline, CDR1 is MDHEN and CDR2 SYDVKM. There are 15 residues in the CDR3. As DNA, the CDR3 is TGTGCCAGCAGTTTACGACGGGTCCAGACCACTGAGCAGTTCTTC. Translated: CASSLRRVQTTEQFF. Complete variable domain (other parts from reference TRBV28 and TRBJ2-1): DVKVTQSSRYLVKRTGEKVFLECVQDMDHENMFWYRQDPGLGLRLIYFSYDVKMKEKGDIPEGYSVSREKKERFSLILESASTNQTSMYLCASSLRRVQTTEQFFGPGTRLTVL.

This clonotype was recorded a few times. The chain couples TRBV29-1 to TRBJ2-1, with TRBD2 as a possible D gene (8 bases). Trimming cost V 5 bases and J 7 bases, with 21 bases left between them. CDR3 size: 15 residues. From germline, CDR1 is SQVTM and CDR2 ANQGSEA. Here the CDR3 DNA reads TGCAGCGTTAGGGACAGCCAGCGGGAGCGGAATGAGCAGTTCTTC. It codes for CSVRDSQRERNEQFF.

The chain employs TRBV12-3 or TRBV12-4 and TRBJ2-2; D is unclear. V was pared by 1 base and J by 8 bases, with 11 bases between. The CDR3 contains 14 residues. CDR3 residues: CASSLVGRLGELFF. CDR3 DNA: TGTGCCAGCAGTTTAGTTGGCCGCCTTGGGGAGCTGTTTTTT.

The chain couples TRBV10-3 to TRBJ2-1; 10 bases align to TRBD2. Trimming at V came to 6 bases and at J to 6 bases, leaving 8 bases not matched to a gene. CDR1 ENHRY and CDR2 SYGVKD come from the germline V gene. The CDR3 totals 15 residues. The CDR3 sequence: CAISAGLAKPNEQFF. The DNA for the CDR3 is TGTGCCATCAGCGCGGGACTAGCGAAACCCAATGAGCAGTTCTTC.

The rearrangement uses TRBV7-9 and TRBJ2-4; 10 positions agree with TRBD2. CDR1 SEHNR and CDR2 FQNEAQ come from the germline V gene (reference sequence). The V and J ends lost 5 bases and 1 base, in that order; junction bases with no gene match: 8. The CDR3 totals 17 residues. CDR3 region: CASSPSGRAGAKNIQYF. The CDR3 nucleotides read TGTGCCAGCAGCCCGAGCGGGAGGGCCGGGGCCAAAAACATTCAGTACTTC.

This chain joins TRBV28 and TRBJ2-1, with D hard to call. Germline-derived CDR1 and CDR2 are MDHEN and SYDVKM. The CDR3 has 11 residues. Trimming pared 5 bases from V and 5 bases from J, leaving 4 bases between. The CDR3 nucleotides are TGTGCCAGCAGTCCTCACAATGAGCAGTTCTTC. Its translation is CASSPHNEQFF.

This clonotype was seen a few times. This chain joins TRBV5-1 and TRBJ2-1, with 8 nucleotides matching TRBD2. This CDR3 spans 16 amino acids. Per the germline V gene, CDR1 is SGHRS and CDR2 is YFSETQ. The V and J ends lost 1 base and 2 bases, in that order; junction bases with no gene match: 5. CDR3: CASSLTKLAAYNEQFF. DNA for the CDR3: TGCGCCAGCAGCTTGACCAAACTAGCGGCCTACAATGAGCAGTTCTTC.

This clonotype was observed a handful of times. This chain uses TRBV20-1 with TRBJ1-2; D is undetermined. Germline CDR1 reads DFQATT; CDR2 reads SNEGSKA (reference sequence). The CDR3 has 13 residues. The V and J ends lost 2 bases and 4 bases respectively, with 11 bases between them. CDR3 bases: TGCAGTGCTAGACCCGCGTGGGCCTATGGCTACACCTTC. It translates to CSARPAWAYGYTF.

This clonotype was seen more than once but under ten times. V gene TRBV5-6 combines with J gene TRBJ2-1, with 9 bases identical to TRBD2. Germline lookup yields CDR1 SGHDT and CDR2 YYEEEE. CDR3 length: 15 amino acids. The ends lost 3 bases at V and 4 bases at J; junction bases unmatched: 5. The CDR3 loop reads CASSWGTSRYNEQFF. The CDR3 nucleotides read TGTGCCAGCAGCTGGGGGACTAGCAGGTACAATGAGCAGTTCTTC.

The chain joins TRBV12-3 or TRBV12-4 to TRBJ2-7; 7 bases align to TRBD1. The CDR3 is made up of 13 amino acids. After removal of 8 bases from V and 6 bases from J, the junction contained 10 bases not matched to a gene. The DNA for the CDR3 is TGTGCCAGCGCTGATTCACAGGGGAGCGAGCAGTACTTC. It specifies CASADSQGSEQYF.

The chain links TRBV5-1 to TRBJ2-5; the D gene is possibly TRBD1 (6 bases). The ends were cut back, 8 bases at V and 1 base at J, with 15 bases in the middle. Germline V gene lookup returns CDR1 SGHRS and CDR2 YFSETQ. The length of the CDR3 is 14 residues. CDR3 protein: CASQPGQPQETQYF. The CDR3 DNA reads TGCGCCAGTCAACCGGGACAACCCCAAGAGACCCAGTACTTC.

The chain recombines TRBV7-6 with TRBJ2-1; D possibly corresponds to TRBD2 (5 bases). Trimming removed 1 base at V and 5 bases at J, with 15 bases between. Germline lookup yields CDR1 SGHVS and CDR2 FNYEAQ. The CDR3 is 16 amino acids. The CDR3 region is CASSLGLAGPHNEQFF. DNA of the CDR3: TGTGCCAGCAGCTTAGGCCTAGCTGGGCCCCACAATGAGCAGTTCTTC. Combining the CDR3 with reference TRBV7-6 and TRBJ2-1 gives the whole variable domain GAGVSQSPRYKVTKRGQDVALRCDPISGHVSLYWYRQALGQGPEFLTYFNYEAQQDKSGLPNDRFSAERPEGSISTLTIQRTEQRDSAMYRCASSLGLAGPHNEQFFGPGTRLTVL.

The CDR3 nucleotides are TGTGCCAGCGGGAGGGCAACAGATACGCAGTATTTT. It specifies CASGRATDTQYF. The chain uses TRBV27 and TRBJ2-3; 7 nucleotides line up with TRBD2. The CDR3 length is 12 residues. Looked up from germline, CDR1 is MNHEY and CDR2 is SMNVEV (reference sequence). V was clipped by 8 bases and J by 3 bases; unmatched bases: 2.

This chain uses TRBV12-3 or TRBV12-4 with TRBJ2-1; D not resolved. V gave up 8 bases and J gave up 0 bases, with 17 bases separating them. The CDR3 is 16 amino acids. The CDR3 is CASSPLRASSYNEQFF. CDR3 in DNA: TGTGCCAGCTCGCCCCTACGGGCGAGCTCCTACAATGAGCAGTTCTTC.